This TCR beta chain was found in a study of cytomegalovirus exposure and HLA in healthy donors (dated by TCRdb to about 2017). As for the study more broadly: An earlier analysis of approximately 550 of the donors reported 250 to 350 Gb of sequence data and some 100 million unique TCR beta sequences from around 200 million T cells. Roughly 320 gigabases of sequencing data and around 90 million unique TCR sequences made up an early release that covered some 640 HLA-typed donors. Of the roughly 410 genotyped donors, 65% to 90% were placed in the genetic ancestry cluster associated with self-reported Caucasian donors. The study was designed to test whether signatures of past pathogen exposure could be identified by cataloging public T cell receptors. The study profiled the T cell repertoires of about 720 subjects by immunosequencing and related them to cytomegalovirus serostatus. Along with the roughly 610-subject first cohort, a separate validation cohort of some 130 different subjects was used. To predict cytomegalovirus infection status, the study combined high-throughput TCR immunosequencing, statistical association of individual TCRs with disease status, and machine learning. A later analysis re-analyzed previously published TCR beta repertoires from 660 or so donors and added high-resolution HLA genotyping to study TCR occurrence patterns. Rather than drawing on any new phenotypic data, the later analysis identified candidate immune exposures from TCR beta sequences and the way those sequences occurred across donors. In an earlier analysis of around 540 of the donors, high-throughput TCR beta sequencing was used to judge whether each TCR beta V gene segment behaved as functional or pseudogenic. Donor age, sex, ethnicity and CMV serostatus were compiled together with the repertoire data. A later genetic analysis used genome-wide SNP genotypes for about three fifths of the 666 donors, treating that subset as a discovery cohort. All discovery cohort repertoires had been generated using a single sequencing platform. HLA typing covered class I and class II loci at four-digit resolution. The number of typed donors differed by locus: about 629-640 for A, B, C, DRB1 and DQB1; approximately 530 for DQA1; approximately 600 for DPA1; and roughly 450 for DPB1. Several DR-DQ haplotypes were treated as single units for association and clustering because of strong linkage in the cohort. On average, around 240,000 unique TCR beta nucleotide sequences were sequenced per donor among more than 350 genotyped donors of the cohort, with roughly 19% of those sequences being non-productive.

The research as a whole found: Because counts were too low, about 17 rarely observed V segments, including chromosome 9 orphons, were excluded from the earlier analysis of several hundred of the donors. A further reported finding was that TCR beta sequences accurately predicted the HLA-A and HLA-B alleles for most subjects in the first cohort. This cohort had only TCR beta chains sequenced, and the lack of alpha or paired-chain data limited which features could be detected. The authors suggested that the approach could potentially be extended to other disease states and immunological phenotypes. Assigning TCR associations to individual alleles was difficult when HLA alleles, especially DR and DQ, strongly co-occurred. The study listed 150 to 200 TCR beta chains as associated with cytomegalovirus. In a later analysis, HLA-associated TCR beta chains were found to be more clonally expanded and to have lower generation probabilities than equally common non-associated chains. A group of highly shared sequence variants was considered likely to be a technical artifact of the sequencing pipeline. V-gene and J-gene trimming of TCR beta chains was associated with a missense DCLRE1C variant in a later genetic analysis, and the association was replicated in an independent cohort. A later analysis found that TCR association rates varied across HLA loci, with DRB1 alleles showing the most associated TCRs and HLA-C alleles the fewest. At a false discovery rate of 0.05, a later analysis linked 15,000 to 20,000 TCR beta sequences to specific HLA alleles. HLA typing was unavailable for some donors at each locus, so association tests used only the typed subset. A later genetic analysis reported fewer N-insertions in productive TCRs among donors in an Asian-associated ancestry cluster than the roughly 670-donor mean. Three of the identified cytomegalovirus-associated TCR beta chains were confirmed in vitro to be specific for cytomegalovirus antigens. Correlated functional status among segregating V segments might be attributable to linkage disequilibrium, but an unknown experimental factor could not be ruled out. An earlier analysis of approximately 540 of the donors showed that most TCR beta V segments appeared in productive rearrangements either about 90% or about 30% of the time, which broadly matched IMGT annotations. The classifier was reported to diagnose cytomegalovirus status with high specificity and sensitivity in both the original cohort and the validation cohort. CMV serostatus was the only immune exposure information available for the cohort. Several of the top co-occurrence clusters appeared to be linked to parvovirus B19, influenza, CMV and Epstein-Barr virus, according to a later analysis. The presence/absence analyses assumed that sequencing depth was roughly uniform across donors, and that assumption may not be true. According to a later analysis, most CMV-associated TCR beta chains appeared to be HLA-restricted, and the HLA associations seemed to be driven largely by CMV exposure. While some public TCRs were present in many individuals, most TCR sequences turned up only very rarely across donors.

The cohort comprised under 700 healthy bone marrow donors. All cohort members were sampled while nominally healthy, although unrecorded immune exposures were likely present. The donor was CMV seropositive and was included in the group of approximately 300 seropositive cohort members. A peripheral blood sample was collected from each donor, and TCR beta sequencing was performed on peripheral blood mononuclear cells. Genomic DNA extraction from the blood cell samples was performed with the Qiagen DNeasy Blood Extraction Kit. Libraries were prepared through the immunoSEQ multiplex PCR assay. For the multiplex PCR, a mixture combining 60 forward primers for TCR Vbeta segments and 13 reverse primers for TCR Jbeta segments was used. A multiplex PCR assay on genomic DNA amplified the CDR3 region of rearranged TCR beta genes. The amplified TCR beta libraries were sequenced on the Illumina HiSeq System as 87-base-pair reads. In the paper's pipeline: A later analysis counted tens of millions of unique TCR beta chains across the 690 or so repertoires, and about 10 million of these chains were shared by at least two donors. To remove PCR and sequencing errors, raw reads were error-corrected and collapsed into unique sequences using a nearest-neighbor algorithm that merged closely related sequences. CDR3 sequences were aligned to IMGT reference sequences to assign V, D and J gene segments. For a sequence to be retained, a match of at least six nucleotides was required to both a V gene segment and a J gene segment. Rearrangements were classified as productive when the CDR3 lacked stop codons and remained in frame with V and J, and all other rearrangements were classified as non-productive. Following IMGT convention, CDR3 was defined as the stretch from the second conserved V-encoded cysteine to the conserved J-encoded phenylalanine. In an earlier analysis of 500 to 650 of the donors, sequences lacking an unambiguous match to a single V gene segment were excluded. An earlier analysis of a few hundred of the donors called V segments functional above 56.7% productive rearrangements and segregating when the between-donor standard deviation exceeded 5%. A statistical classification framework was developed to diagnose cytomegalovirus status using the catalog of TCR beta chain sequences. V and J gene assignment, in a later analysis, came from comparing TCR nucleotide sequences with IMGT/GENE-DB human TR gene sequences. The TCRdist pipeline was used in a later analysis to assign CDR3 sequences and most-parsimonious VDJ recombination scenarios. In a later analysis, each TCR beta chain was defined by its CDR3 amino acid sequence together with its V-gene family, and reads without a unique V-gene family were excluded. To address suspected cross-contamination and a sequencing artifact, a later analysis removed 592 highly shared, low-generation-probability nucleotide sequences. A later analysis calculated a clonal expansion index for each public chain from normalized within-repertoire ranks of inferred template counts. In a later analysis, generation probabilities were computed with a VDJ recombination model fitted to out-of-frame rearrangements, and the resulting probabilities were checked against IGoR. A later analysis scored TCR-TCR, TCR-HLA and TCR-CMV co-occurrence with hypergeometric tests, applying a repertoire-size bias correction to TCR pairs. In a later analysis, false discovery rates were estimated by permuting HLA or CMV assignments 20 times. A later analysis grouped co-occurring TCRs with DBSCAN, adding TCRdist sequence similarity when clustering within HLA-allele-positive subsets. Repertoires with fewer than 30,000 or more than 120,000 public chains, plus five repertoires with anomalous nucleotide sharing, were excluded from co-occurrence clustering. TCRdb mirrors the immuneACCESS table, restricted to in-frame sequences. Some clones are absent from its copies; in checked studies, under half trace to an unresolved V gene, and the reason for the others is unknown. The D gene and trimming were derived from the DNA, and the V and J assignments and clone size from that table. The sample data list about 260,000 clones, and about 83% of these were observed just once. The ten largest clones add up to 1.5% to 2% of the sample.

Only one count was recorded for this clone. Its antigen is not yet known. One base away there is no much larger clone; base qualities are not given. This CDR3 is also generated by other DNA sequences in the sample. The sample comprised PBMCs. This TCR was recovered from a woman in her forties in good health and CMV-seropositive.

The nucleotide sequence reads as follows: TGTGCCAGCAGTTATCGCGGGACCTCTAACTATGGCTACACCTTC. This sequence encodes CASSYRGTSNYGYTF. The chain is encoded by TRBV6-5 joined to TRBJ1-2, with a weak D call of TRBD1 (5 bases match). Taken from cysteine to phenylalanine, the CDR3 has 15 residues. Only CDR3 DNA is held: 45 bases, read in frame from base 1. Trimming takes 3 bases from V and 0 bases from J, and the germline ends sit 11 bases apart. According to the germline V gene, CDR1 reads MNHEY and CDR2 reads SVGAGI.